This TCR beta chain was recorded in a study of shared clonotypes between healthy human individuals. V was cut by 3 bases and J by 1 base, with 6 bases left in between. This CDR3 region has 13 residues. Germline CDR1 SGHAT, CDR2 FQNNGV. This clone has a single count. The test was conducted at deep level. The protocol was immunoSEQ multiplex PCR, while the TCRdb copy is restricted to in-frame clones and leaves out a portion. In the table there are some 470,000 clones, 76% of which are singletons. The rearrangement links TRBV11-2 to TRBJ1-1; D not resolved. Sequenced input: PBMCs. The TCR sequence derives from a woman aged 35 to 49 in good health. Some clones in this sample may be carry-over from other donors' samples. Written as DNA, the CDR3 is TGTGCCAGCAGCTTTGGGCAGAACACTGAAGCTTTCTTT. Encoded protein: CASSFGQNTEAFF.